This T cell receptor beta chain was identified in a study of Ad26.COV2.S vaccination and SARS-CoV-2 variants. As for the study in general: As a participant in COV1001, the donor was in the Ad26.COV2.S trial arm. Whole-study findings and limits: Reportedly, after vaccination the spike-specific CD8+ and CD4+ T cell responses displayed substantial breadth.

TCRdb keeps only in-frame clones here, not all; method: immunoSEQ multiplex PCR. The table includes some 340,000 clones, 70% to 90% detected once. Worth noting for this clone: Antigen unknown.

Treatment denoted: around 19 received Ad26.COV2.S at low or high dose, single or two shots; five or six received placebo; per-sample allocation not given. Collection of samples fell on day 63 after the first vaccine or placebo injection. In the vaccine, an Ad26 vector expressed the SARS-CoV-2 spike of the Wuhan strain. Germline V gives CDR1 SGDLS, CDR2 YYNGEE. CDR3 length: 16 amino acids. V shed 0 bases, J shed 4 bases, and the junction held 7 bases outside the gene matches. V usage is TRBV9 and J usage is TRBJ1-2; 9 nucleotides line up with TRBD1. The material was peripheral blood, obtained in a trial of Ad26.COV2.S vaccine versus placebo. The receptor comes from a person aged 18-60 years who received the Ad26.COV2.S COVID-19 vaccine or a placebo. For the CDR3, the DNA is TGTGCCAGCAGCGTAGCTGGACAGGGGTCTACCTATGGCTACACCTTC. It is translated as CASSVAGQGSTYGYTF.